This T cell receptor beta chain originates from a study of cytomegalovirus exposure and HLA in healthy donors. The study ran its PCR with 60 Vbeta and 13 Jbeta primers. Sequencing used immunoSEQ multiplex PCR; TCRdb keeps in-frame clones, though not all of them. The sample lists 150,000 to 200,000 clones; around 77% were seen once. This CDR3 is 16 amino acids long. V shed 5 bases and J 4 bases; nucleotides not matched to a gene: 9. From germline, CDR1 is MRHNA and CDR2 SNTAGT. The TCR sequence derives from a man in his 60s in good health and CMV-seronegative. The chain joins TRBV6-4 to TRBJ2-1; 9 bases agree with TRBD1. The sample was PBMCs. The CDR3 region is CASSKTGTGIYNEQFF. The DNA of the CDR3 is TGTGCCAGCAGTAAAACCGGGACAGGGATTTACAATGAGCAGTTCTTC.